The next 5 T cell receptor beta chains were all read from a single sample in a study of T cell responses to AZD1222 COVID-19 vaccine. Assay used: immunoSEQ multiplex PCR; TCRdb lists only in-frame clones, some missing. The data contain under 150,000 clones, approximately 87% of them seen just once; the ten biggest clones take up about 3.7%. The sequences come from peripheral blood, collected on day 0 of AZD1222 vaccination. Receptors originate from an adult in good health.

The chain is built from TRBV7-9 and TRBJ2-1; TRBD1 is a possible D gene (6 bases). Per germline, CDR1 SEHNR and CDR2 FQNEAQ (reference sequence). Trimming shortened V by 2 bases and J by 6 bases, and 17 bases separated the two germline ends. The length of the CDR3 is 16 residues. The CDR3 reads CASSLIRGEGPNEQFF. The CDR3 nucleotides are TGTGCCAGCAGCTTAATCAGGGGTGAGGGGCCCAATGAGCAGTTCTTC.

The chain employs TRBV6-1 and TRBJ1-5; D unresolved. The germline CDR1 and CDR2 sequences are MNHNS and SASEGT. The V and J ends lost 1 base and 6 bases respectively, with 16 bases between them. The length of the CDR3 is 16 residues. This CDR3 is CASSEETPGFGQPQHF. The CDR3 DNA sequence: TGTGCCAGCAGTGAAGAGACCCCGGGGTTCGGTCAGCCCCAGCATTTT.

The chain uses TRBV6-5 and TRBJ2-7; 11 nucleotides align to TRBD2. V lost 0 bases, J lost 2 bases, and 3 bases stayed unmatched. The CDR3 is made up of 16 amino acids. The germline CDR1 and CDR2 sequences are MNHEY and SVGAGI. In DNA, the CDR3 is TGTGCCAGCAGTTACTCTAGCGGGGGGGATACCTACGAGCAGTACTTC. Its translation is CASSYSSGGDTYEQYF.

The chain joins TRBV12-5 to TRBJ2-3; 10 nucleotides line up with TRBD1. The V gene end was trimmed by 1 base and the J gene end by 4 bases; junction bases not matched to a gene: 5. Germline CDR1 reads LGHNT; CDR2 reads FRNRAP. The CDR3 contains 16 residues. The chain's CDR3 is CASGLGQGAGADTQYF. The CDR3 DNA reads as TGTGCTAGTGGTTTGGGACAGGGGGCTGGCGCAGATACGCAGTATTTT.

The genes are TRBV10-3 and TRBJ2-1, with D perhaps given as TRBD1 or TRBD2 (6 bases each). This CDR3 spans 14 amino acids. Germline V gene data show CDR1 as ENHRY and CDR2 as SYGVKD. Trimming cost V 7 bases and J 3 bases, with 13 bases left between them. CDR3 residues: CAITDGGLYNEQFF. The CDR3 coding sequence is TGTGCCATCACCGACGGGGGCCTCTACAATGAGCAGTTCTTC.